Listed below are T cell receptor beta chains from one sample, sequenced in a study of T-cell reconstitution after alpha-beta-depleted transplantation in children. TCRdb re-derived calls from the PCR reads in MiXCR, one entry per CDR3 protein. The table records about 400,000 distinct CDR3 sequences, 13% of them present only once. The sample consisted of PBMCs, taken from the stem cell graft. The receptors were gathered from a human donor who donated a stem cell graft to a child with Fanconi anemia. Each CDR3 is given with its conserved first and last residue. The D gene is left open where the match is weak. For some rows the clone size is stated as once, few or many, or as a class when expanded; others skip it.

>14|TRBJ1-5|-|-|TRBV27
TGTGCCAGCAGTTCCCGACGGGGGGATCAGCCCCAGCATTTT
CASSSRRGDQPQHF
>13|TRBJ2-5|-|-|TRBV12-3/TRBV12-4
TGTGCCAGCAGTTTAGGACAGAAAGAGACCCAGTACTTC
CASSLGQKETQYF
>16|TRBJ2-1|few|TRBD2|TRBV14
TGTGCCAGCAGCCGCCTTAAAGCGGGGGGTTACAATGAGCAGTTCTTC
CASSRLKAGGYNEQFF
>18|TRBJ1-1|few|-|TRBV20-1
TGCAGTGCTAGCACTAATTTGGTTGGCACACTTATGAACACTGAAGCTTTCTTT
CSASTNLVGTLMNTEAFF
>16|TRBJ2-2|-|-|TRBV5-5
TGTGCCAGCAGCTTGGCACACGGGGCGAACACCGGGGAGCTGTTTTTT
CASSLAHGANTGELFF
>18|TRBJ1-4|-|-|TRBV3-1
TGTGCCAGCAGCCCCCTCGGGGGGCGCAGGTTTGCTAATGAAAAACTGTTTTTT
CASSPLGGRRFANEKLFF
>14|TRBJ2-3|few|-|TRBV5-1
TGCGCCAGCAGCTTGTTGAGGAACACAGATACGCAGTATTTT
CASSLLRNTDTQYF
>13|TRBJ1-1|few|-|TRBV12-3/TRBV12-4
TGTGCCAGCATGTTGGACGGGTACACTGAAGCTTTCTTT
CASMLDGYTEAFF
>12|TRBJ1-6|-|-|TRBV20-1
TGCAGTGCTGGCCGAATGGGTTCACCCCTCCACTTT
CSAGRMGSPLHF
>13|TRBJ2-3|-|-|TRBV5-1
TGCGCCAGCAGCGAGCAGGGGATGGATACGCAGTATTTT
CASSEQGMDTQYF
>16|TRBJ2-3|few|TRBD2|TRBV29-1
TGCAGCGTTGAACCACCTGGACTAGCGGGGACAGATACGCAGTATTTT
CSVEPPGLAGTDTQYF
>16|TRBJ2-1|-|-|TRBV3-1
TGTGCCAGCAGCCAAGTAGGCCGAGCAGGACACAATGAGCAGTTCTTC
CASSQVGRAGHNEQFF
>14|TRBJ2-3|-|TRBD1|TRBV7-6
TGTGCCAGCAGCTTAACAGGGGCCGCAGATACGCAGTATTTT
CASSLTGAADTQYF
>15|TRBJ2-2|many|-|TRBV6-1
TGTGCCAGCAGTGACATGTATGCGCCCACCGGGGAGCTGTTTTTT
CASSDMYAPTGELFF
>14|TRBJ2-5|few|TRBD2|TRBV12-3/TRBV12-4
TGTGCCAGCAGTGCAAGCGGGAGAAAAGAGACCCAGTACTTC
CASSASGRKETQYF
>14|TRBJ1-1|few|-|TRBV3-1
TGTGCCAGCAGCCAAGCAGGGGTCGGCACTGAAGCTTTCTTT
CASSQAGVGTEAFF
>14|TRBJ1-6|few|-|TRBV6-1
TGTGCCAGCAGTGACCACACGATTAATTCACCCCTCCACTTT
CASSDHTINSPLHF
>14|TRBJ1-2|-|-|TRBV9
TGTGCCAGCAGCGTAGAAGAGTGGGTTGGTGGCTACACCTTC
CASSVEEWVGGYTF
>15|TRBJ2-5|-|-|TRBV7-2
TGTGCCAGCAGCCAAGAGAGGGGGACTTGGGAGACCCAGTACTTC
CASSQERGTWETQYF
>15|TRBJ1-5|-|-|TRBV3-1
TGTGCCAGCAGCCAGGACAGTTCCAGGGATCAGCCCCAGCATTTT
CASSQDSSRDQPQHF
>16|TRBJ2-5|few|-|TRBV29-1
TGCAGCGTTGAAGAAGGGCTAGCGAGAGTCCAAGAGACCCAGTACTTC
CSVEEGLARVQETQYF
>14|TRBJ1-1|-|-|TRBV7-2
TGTGCCAGCAGCTCCACTCCAGGATACACTGAAGCTTTCTTT
CASSSTPGYTEAFF
>15|TRBJ1-1|few|-|TRBV4-2
TGTGCCAGCAGCCCCGAAGGTAAGGCCAACACTGAAGCTTTCTTT
CASSPEGKANTEAFF
>14|TRBJ2-2|many|TRBD2|TRBV20-1
TGCAGTGCCGGGACTAGGGCGAACACCGGGGAGCTGTTTTTT
CSAGTRANTGELFF
>19|TRBJ1-2|-|-|TRBV21-1
TGTGCCAGCAGCAAAGGGCCTTCAGGGGGGACGGCGACTAACTATGGCTACACCTTC
CASSKGPSGGTATNYGYTF
>13|TRBJ2-7|-|-|TRBV6-2/TRBV6-3
TGTGCCAGCAGTTACGGCTTGGGTTCCGAGCAGTACTTC
CASSYGLGSEQYF
>18|TRBJ2-3|many|TRBD1|TRBV5-6
TGTGCCAGCTCCGGGTCGATAAGGGACAGAGGCTGGACAGATACGCAGTATTTT
CASSGSIRDRGWTDTQYF
>13|TRBJ1-6|few|-|TRBV6-1
TGTGCCAGCAATCGGGGGGCGAATTCACCCCTCCACTTT
CASNRGANSPLHF
>13|TRBJ2-2|-|-|TRBV5-1
TGCGCCAGCAGCCTGGTAGGCTTCGGGGAGCTGTTTTTT
CASSLVGFGELFF
>13|TRBJ2-3|few|-|TRBV20-1
TGCAGTGCTAGAGATGGGGGTTTAGATACGCAGTATTTT
CSARDGGLDTQYF
>13|TRBJ2-3|few|-|TRBV2
TGTGCCAGCAGTGAAGCTCGGGGAAATACGCAGTATTTT
CASSEARGNTQYF
>12|TRBJ2-3|many|-|TRBV7-2
TGTGCCAGCAGCCAACCGGGACTCCAGCAGTATTTT
CASSQPGLQQYF
>15|TRBJ2-3|many|-|TRBV24-1
TGTGCCACCAGTCATCCGACCATCCCCACAGATACGCAGTATTTT
CATSHPTIPTDTQYF